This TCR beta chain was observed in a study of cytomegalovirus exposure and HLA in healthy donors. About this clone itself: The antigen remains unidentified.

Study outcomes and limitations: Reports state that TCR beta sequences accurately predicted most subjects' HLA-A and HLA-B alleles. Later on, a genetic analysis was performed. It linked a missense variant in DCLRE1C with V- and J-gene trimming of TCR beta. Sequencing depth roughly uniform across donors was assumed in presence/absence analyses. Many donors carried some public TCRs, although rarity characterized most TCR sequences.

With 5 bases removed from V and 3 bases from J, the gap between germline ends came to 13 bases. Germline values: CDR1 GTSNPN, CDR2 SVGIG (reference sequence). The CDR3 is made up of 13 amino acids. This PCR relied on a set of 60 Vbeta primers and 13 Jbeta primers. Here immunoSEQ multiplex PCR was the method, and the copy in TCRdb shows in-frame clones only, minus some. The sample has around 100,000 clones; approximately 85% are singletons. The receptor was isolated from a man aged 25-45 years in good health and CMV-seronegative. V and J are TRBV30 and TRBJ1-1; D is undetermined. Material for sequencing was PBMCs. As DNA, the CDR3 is TGTGCCTGGGGACGAGGAGGAGACACTGAAGCTTTCTTT. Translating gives CAWGRGGDTEAFF.